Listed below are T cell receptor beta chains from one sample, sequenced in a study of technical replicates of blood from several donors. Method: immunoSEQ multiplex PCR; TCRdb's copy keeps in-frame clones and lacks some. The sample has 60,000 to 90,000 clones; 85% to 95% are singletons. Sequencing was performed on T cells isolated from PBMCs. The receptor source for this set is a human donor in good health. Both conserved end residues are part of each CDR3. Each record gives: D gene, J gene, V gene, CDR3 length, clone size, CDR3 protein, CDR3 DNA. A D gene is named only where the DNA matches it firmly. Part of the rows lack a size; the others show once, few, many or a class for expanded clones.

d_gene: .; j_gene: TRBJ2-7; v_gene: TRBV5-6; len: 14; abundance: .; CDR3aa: CASPFRQNCYEQYF; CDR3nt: TGTGCCAGCCCGTTTCGACAGAATTGCTACGAGCAGTACTTC
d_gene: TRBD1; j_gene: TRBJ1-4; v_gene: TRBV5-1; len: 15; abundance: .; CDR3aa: CASSLIRGQNEKLFF; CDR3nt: TGCGCCAGCAGCTTAATCAGGGGGCAGAATGAAAAACTGTTTTTT
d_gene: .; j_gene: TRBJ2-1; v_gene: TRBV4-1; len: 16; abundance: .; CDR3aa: CASSQEARSSYNEQFF; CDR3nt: TGCGCCAGCAGCCAAGAGGCCAGAAGTTCCTACAATGAGCAGTTCTTC
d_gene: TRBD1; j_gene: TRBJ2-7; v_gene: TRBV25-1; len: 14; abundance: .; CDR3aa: CASRLPGQGYEQYF; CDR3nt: TGTGCCAGCAGATTGCCTGGACAGGGCTACGAGCAGTACTTC
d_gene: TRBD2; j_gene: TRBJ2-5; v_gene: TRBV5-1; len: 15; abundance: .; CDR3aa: CASSFGGGPQETQYF; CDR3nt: TGCGCCAGCAGCTTCGGCGGGGGGCCCCAAGAGACCCAGTACTTC
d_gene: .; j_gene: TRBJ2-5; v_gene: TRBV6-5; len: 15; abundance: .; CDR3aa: CASSYSPAVGETQYF; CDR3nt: TGTGCCAGCAGTTACTCGCCGGCGGTCGGGGAGACCCAGTACTTC
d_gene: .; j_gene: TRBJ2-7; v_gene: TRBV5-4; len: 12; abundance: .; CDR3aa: CASGTDSGEQYF; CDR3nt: TGTGCCAGCGGCACAGACAGTGGTGAGCAGTACTTC
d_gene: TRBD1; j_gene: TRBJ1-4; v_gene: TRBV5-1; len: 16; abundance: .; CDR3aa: CASSSGPGGFGEKLFF; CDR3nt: TGCGCCAGCAGCTCAGGACCAGGGGGATTTGGAGAAAAACTGTTTTTT
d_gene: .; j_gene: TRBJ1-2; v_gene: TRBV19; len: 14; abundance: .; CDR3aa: CASSMINGGAGYTF; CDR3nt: TGTGCCAGTAGTATGATCAACGGTGGGGCTGGCTACACCTTC
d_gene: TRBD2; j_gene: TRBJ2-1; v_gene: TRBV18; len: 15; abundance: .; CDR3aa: CASSPGTSLINEQFF; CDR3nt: TGTGCCAGCTCACCTGGGACTAGTTTGATCAATGAGCAGTTCTTC
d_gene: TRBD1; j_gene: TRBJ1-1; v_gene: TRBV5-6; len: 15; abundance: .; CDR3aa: CASSLQGRQGTEAFF; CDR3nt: TGTGCCAGCAGCCTACAGGGGCGGCAGGGGACTGAAGCTTTCTTT
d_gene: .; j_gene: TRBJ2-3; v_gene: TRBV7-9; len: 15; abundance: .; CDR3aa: CASRRLGGLTDTQYF; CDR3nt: TGTGCCAGCAGACGCCTGGGGGGACTCACAGATACGCAGTATTTT
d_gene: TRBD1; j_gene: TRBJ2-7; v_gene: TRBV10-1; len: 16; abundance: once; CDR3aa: CASSEKTGETSYEQYF; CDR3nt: TGCGCCAGCAGCGAGAAAACAGGGGAAACAAGCTACGAGCAGTACTTC
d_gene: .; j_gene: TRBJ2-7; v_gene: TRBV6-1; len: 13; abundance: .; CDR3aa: CATSRQAPYEQYF; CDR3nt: TGTGCCACTTCGAGACAGGCACCCTACGAGCAGTACTTC
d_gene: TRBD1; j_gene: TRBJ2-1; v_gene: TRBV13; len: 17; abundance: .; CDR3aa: CASSWPGGQGAYNEQFF; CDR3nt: TGTGCCAGCAGCTGGCCGGGAGGACAGGGGGCCTACAATGAGCAGTTCTTC
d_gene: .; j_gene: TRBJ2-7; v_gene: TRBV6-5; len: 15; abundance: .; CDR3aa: CASRRERGSTYEQYF; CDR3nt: TGTGCCAGCAGGAGAGAACGGGGGAGTACCTACGAGCAGTACTTC
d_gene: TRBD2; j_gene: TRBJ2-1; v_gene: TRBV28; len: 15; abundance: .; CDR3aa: CASRTGTSGRNEQFF; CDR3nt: TGTGCCAGCAGGACCGGGACTAGCGGGAGAAATGAGCAGTTCTTC
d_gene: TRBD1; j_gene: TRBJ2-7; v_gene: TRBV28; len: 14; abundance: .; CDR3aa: CASRTGTVAYEQYF; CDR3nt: TGTGCCAGCAGGACCGGGACAGTAGCCTACGAGCAGTACTTC
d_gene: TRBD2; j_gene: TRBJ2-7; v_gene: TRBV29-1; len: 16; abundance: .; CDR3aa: CSVEGRAGGQIGEQYF; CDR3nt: TGCAGCGTTGAAGGTCGAGCGGGAGGCCAAATCGGCGAGCAGTACTTC
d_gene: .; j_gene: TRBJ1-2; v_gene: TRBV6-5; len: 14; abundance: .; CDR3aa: CAAHSEGVLDGYTF; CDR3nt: TGTGCCGCACACTCCGAGGGGGTCTTAGATGGCTACACCTTC
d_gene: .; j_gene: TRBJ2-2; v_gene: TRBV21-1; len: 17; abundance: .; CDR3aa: CASSKRERRRNTGELFF; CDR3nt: TGTGCCAGCAGCAAAAGGGAGAGACGGAGGAACACCGGGGAGCTGTTTTTT
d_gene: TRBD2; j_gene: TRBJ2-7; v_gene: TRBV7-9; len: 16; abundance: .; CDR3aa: CATAGTSGDHSYEQYF; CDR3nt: TGTGCCACCGCCGGGACTAGCGGAGATCACTCCTACGAGCAGTACTTC
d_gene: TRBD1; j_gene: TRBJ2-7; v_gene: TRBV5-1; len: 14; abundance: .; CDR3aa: CASSSGQGPSQQYF; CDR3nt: TGCGCCAGCAGCTCTGGACAGGGGCCCTCCCAGCAGTACTTC
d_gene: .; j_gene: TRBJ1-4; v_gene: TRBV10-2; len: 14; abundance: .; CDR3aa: CASSLTGLDEKLFF; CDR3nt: TGCGCCAGCAGTTTGACAGGTTTAGATGAAAAACTGTTTTTT
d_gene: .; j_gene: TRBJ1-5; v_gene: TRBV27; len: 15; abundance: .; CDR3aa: CASSLITGSNQPQHF; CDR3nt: TGTGCCAGCAGTCTAATCACAGGTAGCAATCAGCCCCAGCATTTT
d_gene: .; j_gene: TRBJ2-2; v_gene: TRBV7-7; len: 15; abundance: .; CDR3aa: CASSLNPANTGELFF; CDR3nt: TGTGCCAGCAGCTTAAATCCAGCGAACACCGGGGAGCTGTTTTTT
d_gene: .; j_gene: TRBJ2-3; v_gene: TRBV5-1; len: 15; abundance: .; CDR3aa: CASRAGTAAPDTQYF; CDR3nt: TGCGCCAGCAGGGCGGGTACTGCCGCCCCAGATACGCAGTATTTT
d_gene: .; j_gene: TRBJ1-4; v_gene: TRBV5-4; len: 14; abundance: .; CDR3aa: CASSLRPAGEKLFF; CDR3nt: TGTGCCAGCAGCTTGCGGCCTGCCGGGGAAAAACTGTTTTTT
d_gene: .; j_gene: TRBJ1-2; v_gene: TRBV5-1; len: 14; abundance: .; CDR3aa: CASSDGGGSDGYTF; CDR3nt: TGCGCCAGCAGCGACGGGGGGGGCTCGGATGGCTACACCTTC
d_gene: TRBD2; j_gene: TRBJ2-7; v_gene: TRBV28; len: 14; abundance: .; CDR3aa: CASGKREGRYEQYF; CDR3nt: TGTGCCAGCGGTAAGCGGGAGGGCCGATACGAGCAGTACTTC
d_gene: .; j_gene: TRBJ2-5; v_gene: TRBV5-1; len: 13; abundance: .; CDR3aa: CASSLLGEETQYF; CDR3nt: TGCGCCAGCAGCTTGTTGGGAGAAGAGACCCAGTACTTC
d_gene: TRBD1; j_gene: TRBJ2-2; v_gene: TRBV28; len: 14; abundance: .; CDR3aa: CASRHGQDTGELFF; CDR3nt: TGTGCCAGCAGACACGGACAGGACACCGGGGAGCTGTTTTTT
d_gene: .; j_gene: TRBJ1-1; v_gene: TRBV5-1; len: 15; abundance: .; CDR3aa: CASGSPDSMNTEAFF; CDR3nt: TGCGCCAGCGGAAGCCCCGACAGTATGAACACTGAAGCTTTCTTT
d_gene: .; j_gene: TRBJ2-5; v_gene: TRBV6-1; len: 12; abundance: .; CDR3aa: CASSEARETQYF; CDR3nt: TGTGCCAGCAGTGAAGCGCGAGAGACCCAGTACTTC
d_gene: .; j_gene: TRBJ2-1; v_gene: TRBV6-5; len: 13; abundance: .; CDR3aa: CASSPTGGDEQFF; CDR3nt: TGTGCCAGCAGCCCCACCGGCGGGGATGAGCAGTTCTTC
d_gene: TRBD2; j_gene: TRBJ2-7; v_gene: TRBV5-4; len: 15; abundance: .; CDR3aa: CASSLAGTSGYQKYF; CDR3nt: TGTGCCAGCAGCTTGGCCGGGACTAGCGGGTATCAGAAGTACTTC
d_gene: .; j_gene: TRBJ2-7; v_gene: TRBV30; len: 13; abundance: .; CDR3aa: CAWSPGQSYEQYF; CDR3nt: TGTGCCTGGAGCCCTGGACAGTCCTACGAGCAGTACTTC